One and the same sample provided the 27 T cell receptor beta chains below, sequenced in a study of neurological immune-mediated disorders. TCRdb reanalysed the 5' RACE reads using MiXCR and keeps one entry per CDR3 protein. The data show tens of thousands of distinct CDR3 sequences, about 4% seen once. Source material: PBMCs. These TCRs come from a man aged 50-59 years with multiple sclerosis.

In this sample, this clonotype turned up many times. The V gene is TRBV7-6, the J gene TRBJ2-3; unclear D gene. CDR3 length equals 14 residues. In germline, CDR1 is SGHVS, CDR2 FNYEAQ. Trimming took off 0 bases at V and 2 bases at J, with 6 bases between the two ends. The chain's CDR3 is CASSLAIYTDTQYF. The CDR3, as DNA: TGTGCCAGCAGCTTAGCAATATACACAGATACGCAGTATTTT.

The gene calls are TRBV28 and TRBJ2-7; 10 nucleotides align to TRBD1. This CDR3 has 16 amino acids. The V and J ends lost 1 base and 3 bases, in that order; junction bases with no gene match: 6. Looked up from germline, CDR1 is MDHEN and CDR2 is SYDVKM. This CDR3 reads CASSLYGRTGGYEQYF. Here the CDR3 DNA reads TGTGCCAGCAGTTTATATGGGCGGACAGGGGGCTACGAGCAGTACTTC. Full variable domain (missing parts from reference TRBV28 and TRBJ2-7): DVKVTQSSRYLVKRTGEKVFLECVQDMDHENMFWYRQDPGLGLRLIYFSYDVKMKEKGDIPEGYSVSREKKERFSLILESASTNQTSMYLCASSLYGRTGGYEQYFGPGTRLTVT.

This clonotype was counted ten times or more. This chain uses TRBV14 with TRBJ2-1, with D possibly TRBD1 on 5 matching bases. V lost 4 bases to trimming and J lost 1 base, with 11 bases between them. CDR1 and CDR2 from the germline V gene are SGHDN and FVKESK. CDR3 length: 15 amino acids. CDR3: CASSRKGLSYNEQFF. The CDR3 DNA is TGTGCCAGCAGCCGGAAGGGGTTATCCTACAATGAGCAGTTCTTC.

This clonotype was found a few times. The J gene is TRBJ2-5, the V gene TRBV7-9; 9 nucleotides agree with TRBD2. CDR1 is SEHNR and CDR2 is FQNEAQ in the germline V gene (reference sequence). V shed 5 bases and J 3 bases; nucleotides not matched to a gene: 13. The CDR3 runs 17 residues. CDR3 amino acids: CASSPPGVAGAKETQYF. In nucleotides, the CDR3 is TGTGCCAGCAGCCCCCCGGGGGTAGCGGGAGCGAAAGAGACCCAGTACTTC. The full variable domain, its missing parts supplied by reference TRBV7-9 and TRBJ2-5, is DTGVSQNPRHKITKRGQNVTFRCDPISEHNRLYWYRQTLGQGPEFLTYFQNEAQLEKSRLLSDRFSAERPKGSFSTLEIQRTEQGDSAMYLCASSPPGVAGAKETQYFGPGTRLLVL.

This clonotype was seen at least ten times. The chain recombines TRBV6-5 with TRBJ2-7; tentatively, D is TRBD1 or TRBD2 (6 bases each). The length of the CDR3 is 13 residues. Trimming removed 6 bases from V and 7 bases from J, with 16 bases in between. The germline CDR1 and CDR2 sequences are MNHEY and SVGAGI. The CDR3 here is CASRTPGAEEQYF. The CDR3 bases are TGTGCCAGCAGGACTCCGGGGGCGGAAGAGCAGTACTTC.

This clonotype was seen at least ten times. At one of its ends the junction is not consistent with the germline gene, which may arise from a read error. The chain combines TRBV7-7 with TRBJ2-7, with 7 bases matching TRBD1. The CDR3 sequence is 15 residues long. Germline V CDR1 and CDR2: SSHAT, FNYEAQ (reference sequence). For the CDR3, the DNA is TGTGCTAGCACCAGACCGGGACAGAAATCCTACGAGCAGTACTTC. Protein product: CASTRPGQKSYEQYF.

This clonotype was seen many times. The chain couples TRBV4-1 to TRBJ2-3; 7 bases map to TRBD2. Germline CDR1 and CDR2: MGHRA and YSYEKL. J lost 0 bases, V lost 0 bases, and 9 bases had no gene match. The CDR3 contains 18 residues. The CDR3 sequence: CASSQEGGSGPSTDTQYF. In DNA form, the CDR3 reads TGCGCCAGCAGCCAAGAGGGGGGGAGCGGTCCTAGCACAGATACGCAGTATTTT.

This clonotype was seen at least ten times. The chain is built from TRBV25-1 and TRBJ2-7; 8 bases line up with TRBD1. This CDR3 has 16 amino acids. Germline values: CDR1 MGHDK, CDR2 SYGVNS. Germline trimming cut 4 bases from V and 0 bases from J; bases unmatched to any gene: 8. CDR3 in DNA: TGTGCCAGCAGTGCCTACCCGGACAGGGTCTCCTACGAGCAGTACTTC. Residues: CASSAYPDRVSYEQYF.

The chain uses TRBV29-1 and TRBJ1-1; D perhaps matches TRBD1 (5 bases). V shed 6 bases and J shed 7 bases, with 15 bases lying between them. This CDR3 is built from 12 residues. Germline V gives CDR1 SQVTM, CDR2 ANQGSEA. The CDR3 bases are TGCAGCGTAACTGGAACGAGGGGTGAAGCTTTCTTT. Encoded protein: CSVTGTRGEAFF.

This rearrangement joins TRBV3-1 to TRBJ2-7; 7 bases are a match to TRBD2. Germline V gene data show CDR1 as LGHDT and CDR2 as YNNKEL (reference sequence). J lost 2 bases, V lost 4 bases, and 2 bases had no gene match. This CDR3 is built from 13 residues. The CDR3 nucleotides are TGTGCCAGCAGCCCCGGGACTACCTACGAGCAGTACTTC. This encodes CASSPGTTYEQYF.

This clonotype was recorded many times. The chain uses TRBV10-2 and TRBJ2-7; no firm D call. Trimming left V 6 bases short and J 1 base short, with 7 bases between. This CDR3 is 12 amino acids long. Germline V gene sequence: CDR1 WSHSY, CDR2 SAAADI. CDR3 sequence (DNA): TGCGCCAGCAGGGCAATATCCTACGAGCAGTACTTC. Translation gives CASRAISYEQYF.

The chain combines TRBV28 with TRBJ2-7; D tentatively fits TRBD1 or TRBD2 (5 bases each). This CDR3 comprises 15 residues. Trimming shortened V by 5 bases and J by 3 bases, and 17 bases separated the two germline ends. Germline V gives CDR1 MDHEN, CDR2 SYDVKM. The CDR3: CASSGTFGTHYEQYF. For the CDR3, the DNA is TGTGCCAGCAGTGGAACGTTCGGGACCCACTACGAGCAGTACTTC.

This clonotype was recorded at least ten times. V and J are TRBV5-1 and TRBJ1-3, with D possibly TRBD1 on 5 matching bases. CDR1 SGHRS and CDR2 YFSETQ come from the germline V gene. The CDR3 has 15 residues. V shed 5 bases and J shed 0 bases, with 12 bases lying between them. CDR3 residues: CASSWDGSSGNTIYF. CDR3 in DNA: TGCGCCAGCAGTTGGGACGGGAGCTCTGGAAACACCATATATTTT.

This clonotype was seen at least ten times. The rearrangement uses TRBV5-1 and TRBJ1-1; D unclear. This CDR3 comprises 12 residues. Germline V gives CDR1 SGHRS, CDR2 YFSETQ. Trimming left V 0 bases short and J 2 bases short, with 2 bases between. The CDR3 loop reads CASSLVNTEAFF. The CDR3 DNA reads as TGCGCCAGCAGCTTGGTTAACACTGAAGCTTTCTTT.

At least ten counts were recorded for this clonotype. The chain recombines TRBV28 with TRBJ2-3; D is unclear. V was pared by 1 base and J by 3 bases, with 8 bases between. The CDR3 has 14 amino acids. CDR1 is MDHEN, CDR2 SYDVKM, per germline. The CDR3 is CASSLSIRTDTQYF. CDR3 DNA sequence: TGTGCCAGCAGTTTATCTATCCGAACAGATACGCAGTATTTT.

This clonotype was counted at least ten times. The V gene is TRBV6-6, the J gene TRBJ1-3; the D gene is possibly TRBD1 (5 bases). The ends were cut back, 10 bases at V and 3 bases at J, with 10 bases in the middle. The CDR3 contains 12 residues. CDR1 MNHNY and CDR2 SVGAGI come from the germline V gene (reference sequence). CDR3 in DNA: TGTGCCACCGAGGGGTTTGGAAACACCATATATTTT. This codes for CATEGFGNTIYF.

As regards this clonotype: Given a much more abundant clone one base away, this may be a read error. This chain joins TRBV20-1 and TRBJ2-5; D unclear. The CDR3 is 13 residues long. The V gene lost 3 bases and the J gene lost 3 bases, with 11 bases spanning the gap. CDR1 is DFQATT and CDR2 is SNEGSKA in the germline V gene (reference sequence). In DNA, the CDR3 is TGCAGTGCTAGGGGAAAGGAGAAAGAGACCCAGTACTTC. Amino acids: CSARGKEKETQYF.

This clonotype was detected ten times or more. Its ends do not fully match the called genes, so a read error is possible. In nucleotides, the CDR3 is TGTGCCAGCAGTCTCAGGGGTGAGCAGTATTTT. Protein: CASSLRGEQYF. The chain couples TRBV5-1 to TRBJ2-7; D may be TRBD1 (6 bases). The J call is in doubt because the DNA end fits TRBJ2-3 better. Germline assignment: CDR1 SGHRS and CDR2 YFSETQ. The CDR3 has 11 residues.

In its sample, this clonotype was seen many times. The chain has TRBV20-1 and TRBJ2-5; 11 nucleotides align to TRBD2. The trim removed 6 bases at V and 7 bases at J, leaving 7 bases unmatched. This CDR3 has 13 residues. Per the germline V gene, CDR1 is DFQATT and CDR2 is SNEGSKA (reference sequence). CDR3 region: CSAVLAGVGTQYF. DNA for the CDR3: TGCAGTGCCGTACTAGCGGGGGTAGGGACCCAGTACTTC.

This clonotype has just a few counts. The rearrangement links TRBV20-1 to TRBJ2-5, with 7 bases identical to TRBD1. The V segment lost 5 bases and the J segment 4 bases; nucleotides outside the gene matches: 10. CDR3 size: 14 residues. Per the germline V gene, CDR1 is DFQATT and CDR2 is SNEGSKA (reference sequence). CDR3 amino acids: CSAGTGAYRETQYF. CDR3 in DNA: TGCAGTGCTGGTACAGGGGCGTATAGAGAGACCCAGTACTTC.

This clonotype was seen repeatedly, ten times or more. This rearrangement joins TRBV5-1 to TRBJ1-1; possible D gene TRBD1, 5 bases. CDR3 length equals 13 residues. The germline V gene has CDR1 SGHRS and CDR2 YFSETQ. The ends were cut back, 4 bases at V and 1 base at J, with 8 bases in the middle. CDR3 region: CASSRDGNTEAFF. CDR3 nucleotides: TGCGCCAGCAGCAGGGACGGGAACACTGAAGCTTTCTTT.

This clonotype was recorded many times. V is TRBV28 and J is TRBJ2-1, with 11 bases fitting TRBD2. V lost 7 bases to trimming and J lost 0 bases; unmatched junction nucleotides: 8. The CDR3 has 17 amino acids. Per the germline V gene, CDR1 is MDHEN and CDR2 is SYDVKM. The CDR3 sequence: CASTLAGGLSSYNEQFF. The CDR3 region has the DNA TGTGCCAGCACGTTAGCGGGAGGGTTGAGCTCCTACAATGAGCAGTTCTTC. Together with reference TRBV28 and TRBJ2-1, the CDR3 gives the full variable domain: DVKVTQSSRYLVKRTGEKVFLECVQDMDHENMFWYRQDPGLGLRLIYFSYDVKMKEKGDIPEGYSVSREKKERFSLILESASTNQTSMYLCASTLAGGLSSYNEQFFGPGTRLTVL.

At least ten counts were recorded for this clonotype. The rearrangement links TRBV7-9 to TRBJ2-1; no firm D call. From germline, CDR1 is SEHNR and CDR2 FQNEAQ (reference sequence). V was trimmed by 5 bases and J by 4 bases, leaving 15 bases between them. CDR3 length: 15 amino acids. The CDR3 spells CASSPPKDRYNEQFF. The CDR3 DNA follows: TGTGCCAGCAGCCCGCCAAAGGACCGGTACAATGAGCAGTTCTTC.

This clonotype was counted many times. The chain couples TRBV20-1 to TRBJ2-3; the D gene could be TRBD1 or TRBD2 (5 bases each). V lost 5 bases to trimming and J lost 4 bases, with 19 bases between them. This CDR3 region has 15 residues. Germline CDR1 and CDR2: DFQATT and SNEGSKA (reference sequence). The CDR3 here is CSADLPGLQADTQYF. The DNA for the CDR3 is TGCAGTGCTGACCTCCCGGGGCTCCAAGCAGATACGCAGTATTTT.

This clonotype was detected many times. The junction shows a germline mismatch at one end, possibly a read error. The chain is built from TRBV29-1 and TRBJ1-6; D ambiguous. Germline CDR1 reads SQVTM; CDR2 reads ANQGSEA. CDR3 length equals 13 residues. The CDR3 DNA reads TGCAGCGTTGGGGAAGGGCGGGATTCACCCCTCAACTTT. It is translated as CSVGEGRDSPLNF.

Note on this clonotype: This may stem from a read error, because a much larger clone lies one nucleotide away. This chain connects TRBV5-1 to TRBJ1-1; D ambiguous. The V gene lost 1 base and the J gene lost 3 bases, with 13 bases spanning the gap. CDR1 is SGHRS, CDR2 YFSETQ, per germline. The CDR3 has 15 amino acids. CDR3 region: CASSLYGKRDTEAFF. CDR3 nucleotide sequence: TGCGCCAGCAGCTTGTACGGGAAACGGGACACTGAAGCTTTCTTT.

Ten or more counts support this clonotype. The chain recombines TRBV18 with TRBJ2-3; D perhaps matches TRBD2 (5 bases). The V end was cut by 1 base, the J end by 6 bases, with 11 bases between. Germline V gene lookup returns CDR1 KGHSH and CDR2 LQKENI. CDR3 length equals 14 residues. The CDR3 loop reads CASSPLGVADTQYF. The CDR3 nucleotides are TGTGCCAGCTCACCACTGGGAGTCGCGGATACGCAGTATTTT.